These 24 T cell receptor beta chains came from one sample sequenced in a study of cytomegalovirus exposure and HLA in healthy donors. 60 Vbeta and 13 Jbeta primers were used in PCR. This table comes from immunoSEQ multiplex PCR, and its TCRdb copy is limited to in-frame clones, with some not included. Of around 150,000 clones detected, about 72% appear once; the ten largest clones hold over 1.1%. Input material: PBMCs. The receptors were gathered from a male donor in good health and CMV-seronegative.

The CDR3, as DNA: TGTGCCAGCAGTGGGACAGTTTCTAATGAAAAACTGTTTTTT. Its translation: CASSGTVSNEKLFF. J is TRBJ1-4 and V is TRBV2, with D possibly TRBD1 on 6 matching bases. Germline loops: CDR1 SNHLY, CDR2 FYNNEI. The CDR3 runs to 14 residues. Trimming stripped 4 bases from V and 3 bases from J, with 9 bases between.

The chain links TRBV30 to TRBJ2-7; 7 bases are shared with TRBD2. Losses at the gene ends were 8 bases for V and 0 bases for J; bases not matched to a gene: 4. Germline V CDR1 and CDR2: GTSNPN, SVGIG (reference sequence). The CDR3 has 12 amino acids. CDR3 in DNA: TGTGCCGGGGGGGGGAGCTCCTACGAGCAGTACTTC. Translation: CAGGGSSYEQYF. The full variable domain, its missing parts supplied by reference TRBV30 and TRBJ2-7, is SQTIHQWPATLVQPVGSPLSLECTVEGTSNPNLYWYRQAAGRGLQLLFYSVGIGQISSEVPQNLSASRPQDRQFILSSKKLLLSDSGFYLCAGGGSSYEQYFGPGTRLTVT.

The genes are TRBV5-1 and TRBJ2-5; 7 bases fit TRBD1. CDR1 and CDR2 (germline): SGHRS, YFSETQ. The V gene end was trimmed by 4 bases and the J gene end by 2 bases; junction bases not matched to a gene: 8. This CDR3 comprises 15 residues. CDR3 bases: TGCGCCAGCAGCGATACAGGGGCGCCTCAAGAGACCCAGTACTTC. This translates into CASSDTGAPQETQYF.

This sequence joins TRBV19 and TRBJ1-2; D uncertain. The V gene's germline CDR1 is LNHDA and CDR2 SQIVND (reference sequence). This CDR3 has 14 amino acids. V was cut by 0 bases and J by 5 bases, with 10 bases left in between. CDR3 sequence reads: CASSIDSTGYGYTF. In DNA, the CDR3 is TGTGCCAGTAGTATAGATAGCACCGGATATGGCTACACCTTC.

The V gene is TRBV27, the J gene TRBJ1-4; 9 nucleotides line up with TRBD1. This CDR3 contains 15 residues. The V gene end was trimmed by 7 bases and the J gene end by 8 bases; junction bases not matched to a gene: 11. Germline CDR1 reads MNHEY; CDR2 reads SMNVEV (reference sequence). CDR3 amino acids: CASNSAGTGKEKLFF. CDR3 nucleotide sequence: TGTGCCAGCAACTCCGCCGGGACAGGGAAAGAAAAACTGTTTTTT.

The chain has TRBV5-1 and TRBJ1-4; a weak D match, TRBD1 (6 bases). This CDR3 contains 17 residues. V was clipped by 0 bases and J by 8 bases, with 20 bases between them. Germline loops: CDR1 SGHRS, CDR2 YFSETQ. The CDR3 coding sequence is TGCGCCAGCAGCTTGGGGGCAGGGGAGTTAGGAAGAGAAAAACTGTTTTTT. Its protein is CASSLGAGELGREKLFF.

The chain employs TRBV7-6 and TRBJ1-4, with 8 nucleotides matching TRBD1. The CDR3 extends over 14 amino acids. V lost 5 bases and J lost 4; bases outside the gene matches: 3. Per germline, CDR1 SGHVS and CDR2 FNYEAQ. Written as DNA, the CDR3 is TGTGCCAGCAGCGTAGACAGGGGTAATGAAAAACTGTTTTTT. Its translation is CASSVDRGNEKLFF.

The CDR3 sequence is CASSVTGGEGNTEAFF. The DNA for the CDR3 is TGCGCCAGCAGTGTTACAGGGGGCGAGGGGAACACTGAAGCTTTCTTT. The chain couples TRBV5-1 to TRBJ1-1; TRBD1 agrees at 9 bases. Germline assignment: CDR1 SGHRS and CDR2 YFSETQ. V dropped 5 bases and J dropped 1; count of bases not matched to a gene: 9. The CDR3 is 16 amino acids.

This chain's CDR3 is CASSLYRAETQYF. The CDR3 DNA is TGTGCCAGCAGCTTATATCGTGCGGAGACCCAGTACTTC. The chain combines TRBV11-3 with TRBJ2-5; no reliable D call. Looked up from germline, CDR1 is SGHNT and CDR2 is YENEEA. The CDR3 is 13 amino acids. V was clipped by 2 bases and J by 5 bases, with 9 bases between them.

V gene TRBV11-3 combines with J gene TRBJ1-3; D gene ambiguous. The V and J ends lost 2 bases and 0 bases respectively, with 8 bases between them. The CDR3 has 15 residues. The germline V gene encodes CDR1 SGHNT and CDR2 YENEEA. CDR3 sequence: CASSLMGSSGNTIYF. For the CDR3, the DNA is TGTGCCAGCAGCTTAATGGGGAGCTCTGGAAACACCATATATTTT.

The gene calls are TRBV9 and TRBJ2-2, with D possibly being TRBD1 (6 bases). CDR3 length equals 16 residues. Trimming left V 3 bases short and J 0 bases short, with 12 bases between. The germline gives CDR1 SGDLS, CDR2 YYNGEE. The chain's CDR3 is CASSERGQTNTGELFF. The CDR3 DNA is TGTGCCAGCAGCGAGCGCGGACAGACGAACACCGGGGAGCTGTTTTTT.

The chain uses TRBV9 and TRBJ2-2; D unclear. With 3 bases removed from V and 2 bases from J, the gap between germline ends came to 5 bases. The CDR3 has 13 residues. Germline V CDR1 and CDR2: SGDLS, YYNGEE. CDR3 coding DNA: TGTGCCAGCAGCGCCCCTAACACCGGGGAGCTGTTTTTT. This encodes CASSAPNTGELFF.

V and J are TRBV2 and TRBJ2-2; 11 nucleotides line up with TRBD1. J was trimmed by 7 bases and V by 6 bases; bases with no gene match: 4. Per germline, CDR1 SNHLY and CDR2 FYNNEI. The CDR3 runs to 14 residues. The CDR3 nucleotides are TGTGCCAGCAGAGGACAGGGGGCGGGCGGGGAGCTGTTTTTT. Its translation is CASRGQGAGGELFF.

The V and J genes are TRBV15 and TRBJ2-1; D remains ambiguous. The CDR3 consists of 13 residues. V lost 1 base, J lost 7 bases, and 8 bases lay in between. From germline, CDR1 is LNHNV and CDR2 YYDKDF (reference sequence). Written as DNA, the CDR3 is TGTGCCACCAGCAGAGGAACCGAGAATGAGCAGTTCTTC. Translated: CATSRGTENEQFF.

The CDR3 DNA is TGTGCCAGCAGTGAAGCGCACAGCTCCTATAATTCACCCCTCCACTTT. Translation: CASSEAHSSYNSPLHF. The chain is built from TRBV6-1 and TRBJ1-6, with D unclear. The CDR3 covers 16 residues. Trimming removed 0 bases at V and 0 bases at J, with 6 bases between. The germline V gene has CDR1 MNHNS and CDR2 SASEGT.

The chain is built from TRBV19 and TRBJ1-1; D is ambiguous. The germline V gene encodes CDR1 LNHDA and CDR2 SQIVND (reference sequence). V shed 5 bases and J shed 5 bases, with 12 bases lying between them. The CDR3 is 13 amino acids. The CDR3 DNA sequence: TGTGCCAGTAGTCCCTCTCTACGAACTGAAGCTTTCTTT. Translation gives CASSPSLRTEAFF. Full variable domain (rest looked up from reference TRBV19 and TRBJ1-1): DGGITQSPKYLFRKEGQNVTLSCEQNLNHDAMYWYRQDPGQGLRLIYYSQIVNDFQKGDIAEGYSVSREKKESFPLTVTSAQKNPTAFYLCASSPSLRTEAFFGQGTRLTVV.

This chain uses TRBV6-1 with TRBJ1-1, with TRBD1 matching over 7 bases. This CDR3 has 14 amino acids. The V gene's germline CDR1 is MNHNS and CDR2 SASEGT. V was pared by 8 bases and J by 5 bases, with 11 bases of the junction left unmatched. In DNA form, the CDR3 reads TGTGCCAGCGGACCACGGACAGGAAATACTGAAGCTTTCTTT. Translation gives CASGPRTGNTEAFF.

The chain is built from TRBV5-4 and TRBJ1-6; a possible D gene is TRBD1 (5 bases). CDR1 is SGHNT and CDR2 is YYREEE in the germline V gene (reference sequence). The V gene lost 4 bases and the J gene lost 7 bases, with 15 bases spanning the gap. This CDR3 has 15 amino acids. CDR3: CASSGRGLQNSPLHF. In DNA, the CDR3 is TGTGCCAGCAGCGGGAGGGGACTGCAGAATTCACCCCTCCACTTT. Supplemented by reference TRBV5-4 and TRBJ1-6, the full variable domain reads ETGVTQSPTHLIKTRGQQVTLRCSSQSGHNTVSWYQQALGQGPQFIFQYYREEENGRGNFPPRFSGLQFPNYSSELNVNALELDDSALYLCASSGRGLQNSPLHFGNGTRLTVT.

The chain joins TRBV9 to TRBJ2-7; perhaps TRBD2 as D (5 bases). V gave up 1 base and J gave up 5 bases, with 16 bases separating them. Germline-derived CDR1 and CDR2 are SGDLS and YYNGEE. The CDR3 has 15 amino acids. The CDR3 here is CASSVNGLDGDEQYF. The CDR3 DNA reads as TGTGCCAGCAGCGTAAATGGACTTGACGGTGACGAGCAGTACTTC.

The rearrangement links TRBV6-6 to TRBJ1-1; 7 positions match TRBD1. The ends lost 5 bases at V and 1 base at J; junction bases unmatched: 4. The length of the CDR3 is 14 residues. CDR1 is MNHNY and CDR2 is SVGAGI in the germline V gene (reference sequence). CDR3 DNA sequence: TGTGCCAGCAGTCCGACAGGGCCGAACACTGAAGCTTTCTTT. It encodes CASSPTGPNTEAFF.

V gene TRBV2 combines with J gene TRBJ2-3, with D maybe TRBD2 (6 bases). The CDR3 totals 16 residues. V was shortened by 6 bases and J by 8 bases, with 24 bases between the two germline ends. The germline gives CDR1 SNHLY, CDR2 FYNNEI. The CDR3 spells CASSQTLAALGGTQYF. For the CDR3, the DNA is TGTGCCAGCAGCCAGACACTAGCCGCCCTTGGAGGTACGCAGTATTTT.

The CDR3 protein is CASRRTGGGYGYTF. CDR3 coding DNA: TGTGCCAGCAGACGGACAGGGGGTGGGTATGGCTACACCTTC. This chain uses TRBV5-4 with TRBJ1-2; 10 bases are shared with TRBD1. The V gene end was trimmed by 5 bases and the J gene end by 5 bases; junction bases not matched to a gene: 6. CDR3 length: 14 amino acids. Germline assignment: CDR1 SGHNT and CDR2 YYREEE (reference sequence).

This sequence joins TRBV4-3 and TRBJ2-2; D is possibly TRBD2 (6 bases). Germline CDR1 and CDR2: LGHNA and YSLEER. Trimming left V 4 bases short and J 3 bases short, with 12 bases between. The CDR3 extends over 15 amino acids. The CDR3 DNA is TGCGCCAGCAGCCCCCAGGGACTGCACACCGGGGAGCTGTTTTTT. This codes for CASSPQGLHTGELFF.

The V and J genes are TRBV7-2 and TRBJ2-1, with 10 bases matching TRBD2. Germline CDR1 and CDR2: SGHTA and FQGNSA. The J segment lost 6 bases and the V segment lost 2 bases, leaving 10 bases of the junction unmatched. The CDR3 loop spans 17 amino acids. The chain's CDR3 is CASSLLYRSSGSNEQFF. In DNA form, the CDR3 reads TGTGCCAGCAGCTTACTATACCGTTCTAGCGGGAGCAATGAGCAGTTCTTC.